This is a list of T cell receptor beta chains from one sample in a study of T cell changes during pregnancy in multiple sclerosis. Measured with immunoSEQ multiplex PCR; TCRdb has only the in-frame clones, and not every one. The sample lists roughly 100,000 clones, around 92% occurring once. Sequenced material: peripheral blood, taken after pregnancy. All receptors derive from a female donor in good health, enrolled as a control in a pregnancy study. Both conserved end residues are part of each CDR3. A D gene is named only where the DNA matches it firmly. Only some rows state a clone size, as once, few, many or a class for expanded clones.

D gene: TRBD1; clone size: NA; J gene: TRBJ1-5; V gene: TRBV6-5; CDR3 DNA: TGTGCCAGCAGTTCTAGCACAGGGGGAAAAAATCAGCCCCAGCATTTT; CDR3 protein: CASSSSTGGKNQPQHF
D gene: NA; clone size: NA; J gene: TRBJ2-2; V gene: TRBV20-1; CDR3 DNA: TGCAGTGCGAGGGATGGCGGGGAGCTGTTTTTT; CDR3 protein: CSARDGGELFF
D gene: TRBD1; clone size: once; J gene: TRBJ1-5; V gene: TRBV5-5; CDR3 DNA: TGTGCCAGCAGCAGGGGGACAGGGGGCAATCAGCCCCAGCATTTT; CDR3 protein: CASSRGTGGNQPQHF
D gene: NA; clone size: NA; J gene: TRBJ1-2; V gene: TRBV6-5; CDR3 DNA: TGTGCCACCCGGGGAGGGGGCTATGGCTACACCTTC; CDR3 protein: CATRGGGYGYTF
D gene: TRBD2; clone size: NA; J gene: TRBJ2-3; V gene: TRBV30; CDR3 DNA: TGTGCCTGGGGCCGGGGGGGAGATACGCAGTATTTT; CDR3 protein: CAWGRGGDTQYF
D gene: NA; clone size: NA; J gene: TRBJ1-5; V gene: TRBV30; CDR3 DNA: TGTGCCTGGTCGGCCGGGATCAATCAGCCCCAGCATTTT; CDR3 protein: CAWSAGINQPQHF
D gene: NA; clone size: NA; J gene: TRBJ2-7; V gene: TRBV5-5; CDR3 DNA: TGTGCCAGCAGTGTAAGGGGTTCCTACGAGCAGTACTTC; CDR3 protein: CASSVRGSYEQYF
D gene: NA; clone size: NA; J gene: TRBJ2-1; V gene: TRBV27; CDR3 DNA: TGTGCCAGCAGTCCAAAGGCTAGTGATAGCGATGAGCAGTTCTTC; CDR3 protein: CASSPKASDSDEQFF
D gene: TRBD1; clone size: NA; J gene: TRBJ2-2; V gene: TRBV11-3; CDR3 DNA: TGTGCCAGCAGCGCTAGGACAGGAGGTGTACGGGAGCTGTTTTTT; CDR3 protein: CASSARTGGVRELFF
D gene: NA; clone size: once; J gene: TRBJ1-1; V gene: TRBV11-2; CDR3 DNA: TGTGCCAGCAGCTTAAACAGGGAAGAAGCTTTCTTT; CDR3 protein: CASSLNREEAFF
D gene: NA; clone size: NA; J gene: TRBJ1-5; V gene: TRBV7-3; CDR3 DNA: TGTGCCAGCAGCTTACGAGGGGGAGACCAGCCCCAGCATTTT; CDR3 protein: CASSLRGGDQPQHF
D gene: NA; clone size: few; J gene: TRBJ1-1; V gene: TRBV2; CDR3 DNA: TGTGCCAGCAGACGGGACACTGAAGCTTTCTTT; CDR3 protein: CASRRDTEAFF
D gene: NA; clone size: NA; J gene: TRBJ2-1; V gene: TRBV7-2; CDR3 DNA: TGTGCCAGCAGCGTGGACTCCGGTTTGAGCAATGAGCAGTTCTTC; CDR3 protein: CASSVDSGLSNEQFF
D gene: NA; clone size: NA; J gene: TRBJ2-5; V gene: TRBV5-1; CDR3 DNA: TGCGCCAGCAGCCGTCGGCGGGGACGGGAAGAGACCCAGTACTTC; CDR3 protein: CASSRRRGREETQYF
D gene: NA; clone size: NA; J gene: TRBJ2-1; V gene: TRBV28; CDR3 DNA: TGTGCCAGTGGGACGGACGGGGGGCGTGAGCAGTTCTTC; CDR3 protein: CASGTDGGREQFF
D gene: NA; clone size: once; J gene: TRBJ1-2; V gene: TRBV4-2; CDR3 DNA: TGTGCCAGCAGCCTCATGGGGGGTCGGGATGGCTACACCTTC; CDR3 protein: CASSLMGGRDGYTF
D gene: TRBD1; clone size: NA; J gene: TRBJ1-1; V gene: TRBV7-2; CDR3 DNA: TGTGCCAGCAGCTTAGGAAGGGGGCCCACTGAAGCTTTCTTT; CDR3 protein: CASSLGRGPTEAFF
D gene: NA; clone size: NA; J gene: TRBJ2-5; V gene: TRBV6-5; CDR3 DNA: TGTGCCAGCAAAGGTCCAGCGCGGGAGACCCAGTACTTC; CDR3 protein: CASKGPARETQYF
D gene: NA; clone size: NA; J gene: TRBJ2-5; V gene: TRBV12-5; CDR3 DNA: TGTGCTAGTGCCAAGGGGCAGGGCGAGTGGGCGGTGAACTTC; CDR3 protein: CASAKGQGEWAVNF
D gene: TRBD2; clone size: NA; J gene: TRBJ2-3; V gene: TRBV10-3; CDR3 DNA: TGTGCCATCAGTGAGTCCGGACTAGCGGGGGGTTGGAATACGCAGTATTTT; CDR3 protein: CAISESGLAGGWNTQYF
D gene: NA; clone size: NA; J gene: TRBJ1-5; V gene: TRBV28; CDR3 DNA: TGTGCCAGCAGTCGACCCCAGGGATGGAATCAGCCCCAGCATTTT; CDR3 protein: CASSRPQGWNQPQHF
D gene: TRBD1; clone size: NA; J gene: TRBJ1-2; V gene: TRBV28; CDR3 DNA: TGTGCCAGCAGTGGATGGGACAGGGGTGGCTACACCTTC; CDR3 protein: CASSGWDRGGYTF
D gene: NA; clone size: NA; J gene: TRBJ2-3; V gene: TRBV29-1; CDR3 DNA: TGCAGCGCGACCCCAGGGACAGATACGCAGTATTTT; CDR3 protein: CSATPGTDTQYF
D gene: TRBD1; clone size: few; J gene: TRBJ1-2; V gene: TRBV29-1; CDR3 DNA: TGCAGCGCGATAGGACAGGGGGATGGCTACACCTTC; CDR3 protein: CSAIGQGDGYTF
D gene: TRBD1; clone size: NA; J gene: TRBJ1-2; V gene: TRBV5-1; CDR3 DNA: TGCGCCAGCAGCACGAAACAGGGGGCTTATGGCTACACCTTC; CDR3 protein: CASSTKQGAYGYTF
D gene: NA; clone size: NA; J gene: TRBJ2-2; V gene: TRBV5-1; CDR3 DNA: TGCGCCAGCAGCTTACACCCGGGGGAGCTGTTTTTT; CDR3 protein: CASSLHPGELFF
D gene: TRBD2; clone size: NA; J gene: TRBJ2-4; V gene: TRBV30; CDR3 DNA: TGTGCCTGGAACCGGGGGGGCTACAACATTCAGTACTTC; CDR3 protein: CAWNRGGYNIQYF
D gene: TRBD1; clone size: NA; J gene: TRBJ1-1; V gene: TRBV18; CDR3 DNA: TGTGCCAGCTCACCAAGGCCGGCGACAGGGCGGACTGAAGCTTTCTTT; CDR3 protein: CASSPRPATGRTEAFF
D gene: TRBD1; clone size: NA; J gene: TRBJ2-1; V gene: TRBV9; CDR3 DNA: TGTGCCAGCAGCCCGGGACAGGGGTTCGGCAATGAGCAGTTCTTC; CDR3 protein: CASSPGQGFGNEQFF
D gene: NA; clone size: NA; J gene: TRBJ1-5; V gene: TRBV4-3; CDR3 DNA: TGCGCCAGCAGCCAAGACAGGGGAGTCCAGCCCCAGCATTTT; CDR3 protein: CASSQDRGVQPQHF
D gene: NA; clone size: NA; J gene: TRBJ1-5; V gene: TRBV28; CDR3 DNA: TGTGCCAGCAGTACTATGGGGCCCCAGCATTTT; CDR3 protein: CASSTMGPQHF
D gene: TRBD1; clone size: NA; J gene: TRBJ2-2; V gene: TRBV6-5; CDR3 DNA: TGTGCCAGCAGTCAGGACAGGCCGGGGGAGCTGTTTTTT; CDR3 protein: CASSQDRPGELFF
D gene: NA; clone size: NA; J gene: TRBJ1-1; V gene: TRBV5-4; CDR3 DNA: TGTGCCAGCAGCCGGGACACACACACTGAAGCTTTCTTT; CDR3 protein: CASSRDTHTEAFF
D gene: TRBD2; clone size: NA; J gene: TRBJ2-1; V gene: TRBV5-4; CDR3 DNA: TGTGCCTCCCTCAAGGCGGGGGGCAGGAATGAGCAGTTCTTC; CDR3 protein: CASLKAGGRNEQFF
D gene: TRBD1; clone size: NA; J gene: TRBJ2-5; V gene: TRBV4-3; CDR3 DNA: TGCGCCAGCAGCCACGGGACAGGGGTCGGGAGGGAGACCCAGTACTTC; CDR3 protein: CASSHGTGVGRETQYF
D gene: TRBD2; clone size: NA; J gene: TRBJ2-1; V gene: TRBV10-3; CDR3 DNA: TGTGCCATCAGCTACCAGACGGGGGGCGCGGGGGGTGAGCAGTTCTTC; CDR3 protein: CAISYQTGGAGGEQFF
D gene: NA; clone size: NA; J gene: TRBJ1-6; V gene: TRBV30; CDR3 DNA: TGTGCCTGGAGTAGGTCAGGGGAGCGCTATAATTCACCCCTCCACTTT; CDR3 protein: CAWSRSGERYNSPLHF
D gene: NA; clone size: NA; J gene: TRBJ2-2; V gene: TRBV5-4; CDR3 DNA: TGTGCCAGCAGCCCCGGGCAGGGCGCCACCGGGGAGCTGTTTTTT; CDR3 protein: CASSPGQGATGELFF
D gene: TRBD1; clone size: NA; J gene: TRBJ2-7; V gene: TRBV15; CDR3 DNA: TGTGCCACCAGCAGATCCGGCCTTACAGGGGACGAGCAGTACTTC; CDR3 protein: CATSRSGLTGDEQYF
D gene: NA; clone size: NA; J gene: TRBJ2-7; V gene: TRBV19; CDR3 DNA: TGTGCCAGTAGTACCTCGAGGGGGAGCTACGAGCAGTACTTC; CDR3 protein: CASSTSRGSYEQYF
D gene: TRBD2; clone size: few; J gene: TRBJ2-3; V gene: TRBV2; CDR3 DNA: TGTGCCAGCAGTGCCCGACTAGCGGGGGGCACAGATACGCAGTATTTT; CDR3 protein: CASSARLAGGTDTQYF
D gene: TRBD2; clone size: NA; J gene: TRBJ2-3; V gene: TRBV7-9; CDR3 DNA: TGTGCCAGCAGCCCACGGGCGGGGGGGCCGGATACGCAGTATTTT; CDR3 protein: CASSPRAGGPDTQYF
D gene: NA; clone size: NA; J gene: TRBJ1-6; V gene: TRBV7-2; CDR3 DNA: TGTGCCAGCAGCTTAGATGGACAGAACTCACCCCTCCACTTT; CDR3 protein: CASSLDGQNSPLHF
D gene: TRBD1; clone size: NA; J gene: TRBJ2-4; V gene: TRBV18; CDR3 DNA: TGTGCCAGCTCACCGCCGGGACAGAAAAACAAAAACATTCAGTACTTC; CDR3 protein: CASSPPGQKNKNIQYF
D gene: TRBD1; clone size: NA; J gene: TRBJ1-3; V gene: TRBV4-3; CDR3 DNA: TGCGCCAGCAGCCAATCCGGGACAGTTGGAAACACCATATATTTT; CDR3 protein: CASSQSGTVGNTIYF
D gene: NA; clone size: NA; J gene: TRBJ1-1; V gene: TRBV7-2; CDR3 DNA: TGTGCCAGCAGCTACAGTATTCCCCCTGAAGCTTTCTTT; CDR3 protein: CASSYSIPPEAFF
D gene: TRBD1; clone size: NA; J gene: TRBJ2-7; V gene: TRBV19; CDR3 DNA: TGTGCCAGTAGTACGCCGGGACAGATCTACGAGCAGTACTTC; CDR3 protein: CASSTPGQIYEQYF
D gene: NA; clone size: NA; J gene: TRBJ1-1; V gene: TRBV18; CDR3 DNA: TGTGCCAGCTCACCTGACAGGCACACTGAAGCTTTCTTT; CDR3 protein: CASSPDRHTEAFF
D gene: TRBD1; clone size: once; J gene: TRBJ2-7; V gene: TRBV14; CDR3 DNA: TGTGCCAGCAGCGCCGGGACAGGTGGGTTCTACGAGCAGTACTTC; CDR3 protein: CASSAGTGGFYEQYF
D gene: NA; clone size: NA; J gene: TRBJ1-5; V gene: TRBV7-2; CDR3 DNA: TGTGCCAGCAGCTTAGTTCAAGGGGATCAGCCCCAGCATTTT; CDR3 protein: CASSLVQGDQPQHF
D gene: TRBD1; clone size: NA; J gene: TRBJ1-1; V gene: TRBV5-6; CDR3 DNA: TGTGCCAGCACCCGGGACAGTTGGAGCACTGAAGCTTTCTTT; CDR3 protein: CASTRDSWSTEAFF
D gene: NA; clone size: NA; J gene: TRBJ1-3; V gene: TRBV18; CDR3 DNA: TGTGCCAGCTCACGGGAACGGGGTGGAAACACCATATATTTT; CDR3 protein: CASSRERGGNTIYF